The source of this T cell receptor (beta chain) is a study of T cell changes during pregnancy in multiple sclerosis. Repertoires were generated with immunoSEQ multiplex PCR, while TCRdb's copy carries only in-frame clones and drops some. Found here are approximately 30,000 clones, roughly 91% of them singletons; the top ten hold more than 0.35%. This CDR3 contains 18 residues. This clonotype originated in a female donor with multiple sclerosis, enrolled in a pregnancy study. The chain carries TRBV21-1 and TRBJ1-5; TRBD1, as called in the table, went unchecked against the DNA. TRBV21-1 is classified as a pseudogene. The specimen was CD4+ T cells from peripheral blood mononuclear cells, collected after pregnancy. The CDR3 DNA reads as TGTGCCAGCAGCGCGCCTAAAGTAAGACAGTCAATCAGGAAGCCCCAGCATTTT. This gives the protein CASSAPKVRQSIRKPQHF.